Sequencing of this T cell receptor beta chain was carried out in a study of radiation and T cells in renal cell carcinoma. As for time point: blood 2 weeks post-SBRT. The treatment here: 15 Gy SBRT to primary tumor, nephrectomy 4 weeks later. Serial blood draws occurred at baseline and 2 and 4 weeks post-SBRT. V dropped 0 bases and J dropped 5 bases, with 12 bases sitting between them. CDR3 length: 15 residues. The germline V gene has CDR1 SGHNT and CDR2 YYREEE (reference sequence). Assay: immunoSEQ multiplex PCR; the TCRdb copy retains only in-frame clones and omits some. The data hold 100,000 to 150,000 clones, with around 80% observed a single time.

The rearrangement links TRBV5-4 to TRBJ2-1; TRBD1 or TRBD2 may be the D gene (5 bases each). This specimen consisted of blood, obtained from a patient whose treatment included radiotherapy and nephrectomy. This TCR was sampled from a man aged 50 to 60 with renal cell carcinoma. Here the CDR3 reads CASSLVIGTHNEQFF. The CDR3 coding sequence is TGTGCCAGCAGCTTGGTCATAGGGACCCACAATGAGCAGTTCTTC.